This is a list of T cell receptor beta chains from one sample in a study of CD8+CD57+ T cells in acquired aplastic anemia. TCRdb ran MiXCR on the reads and lists one entry per CDR3 protein. The table lists 250,000 to 350,000 distinct CDR3 sequences, around 60% of them singletons, with roughly 8% in the top ten. The sequencing sample was made of sorted CD4+, CD8+, or CD8+CD57+ T cells (not recorded which) from PBMCs. These receptors were collected from a human donor with severe aplastic anemia or a healthy control (not recorded which). The CDR3 runs from the conserved cysteine through the conserved F or W. A D gene is named only where the DNA matches it firmly. Clone size appears in some rows only: once, few, many, or a class for an expanded clone.

v_call	d_call	clone_size	j_call	cdr3_nt	cdr3_aa
TRBV20-1	TRBD1	many	TRBJ1-2	TGCAGTGCTAGCGCGCCTCAGGGGGCGAAGGGCTACACCTTC	CSASAPQGAKGYTF
TRBV9	TRBD2	.	TRBJ2-5	TGTGCCAGCAGCGTGGGTGTGAAGCGGGGGACATTTTTAGAGACCCAGCACTTC	CASSVGVKRGTFLETQHF
TRBV7-9	TRBD2	many	TRBJ2-7	TGTGCCAGCAGCAACGCGGGGGGAGCTTTGGAGCAGTACTTC	CASSNAGGALEQYF
TRBV6-2/TRBV6-3	TRBD1	once	TRBJ1-1	TGTGCCAGCAGTCCTAAGGCCAGCACCTCCTGGGGACAGGAGAACACTGAAGCTTTCTTT	CASSPKASTSWGQENTEAFF
TRBV7-8	.	.	TRBJ2-1	TGTGCCAGCAGCTTAGGACGCCGAAATGAGCAGTTCTTC	CASSLGRRNEQFF
TRBV11-2	.	.	TRBJ2-3	TGTGCCAGCAGCCGGACTAGCACAGATACGCAGTATTTT	CASSRTSTDTQYF
TRBV19	.	many	TRBJ1-6	TGTGCCAGTATTGACGGGGGAAAGGGTAATTCACCCCTCCACTTT	CASIDGGKGNSPLHF
TRBV29-1	.	.	TRBJ2-3	TGCAGCGTTGTAGCTGGAGGCACAGATACGCAGTATTTT	CSVVAGGTDTQYF
TRBV6-5	.	many	TRBJ1-1	TGTGCCAGCAGCCCGACCGTCCCCCCTGAAGCTTTCTTT	CASSPTVPPEAFF
TRBV7-2	TRBD2	.	TRBJ2-2	TGTGCCAGCAGTTTAGGCGGGGGGACGAACACCGGGGAGCTGTCTTGG	CASSLGGGTNTGELSW
TRBV2	.	once	TRBJ2-7	TGTGCCAGCGGTGATAGGGGGAACGGGGAGCAGTACTTC	CASGDRGNGEQYF
TRBV3-1	.	many	TRBJ2-2	TGTGCCAGCAGCCAAGGCGGGGAGCTGTTTTTT	CASSQGGELFF
TRBV7-3	TRBD1	.	TRBJ1-6	TGTGCCAGCAGCTTGGGCGGGACAGGGGTTTCACCCCTCCACTTT	CASSLGGTGVSPLHF
TRBV19	TRBD1	many	TRBJ1-5	TGTGCCAGTAGTATACCGGGACAGGGGATGTATTGGGACAATCAGCCCCAGCATTTT	CASSIPGQGMYWDNQPQHF
TRBV10-3	.	once	TRBJ1-2	TGTGCCATCGAGGCCAGGATTACAGGACAGTATTATGGCTACACCTTC	CAIEARITGQYYGYTF
TRBV7-3	.	once	TRBJ2-3	TGTGCCAGCAGCTACACGATGGACTCTACTACGCAGTATTTT	CASSYTMDSTTQYF
TRBV7-9	TRBD1	once	TRBJ1-6	TGCGCCAGCAGCTTGTGCGGACAGGGGGCGCGTGATTCACCCCTCCACTTT	CASSLCGQGARDSPLHF
TRBV20-1	.	once	TRBJ1-3	TGCAGTGCTAGTGATGGGTCGGCGGGAAACACCATATATTTT	CSASDGSAGNTIYF
TRBV5-1	.	many	TRBJ1-4	TGCGCCAGCAGCCCCACAGCCGGGACCGAAAAACTGTTTTTT	CASSPTAGTEKLFF
TRBV10-3	TRBD1	.	TRBJ1-6	TGTGCCATCAGATTGGACAGGGCTAATTCACCCCTCCACTTT	CAIRLDRANSPLHF
TRBV7-2	.	.	TRBJ1-6	TGTGCCAACAGCTTAGTCGACCGCATTGCACCCCTCCACTTT	CANSLVDRIAPLHF
TRBV5-1	.	.	TRBJ2-2	TGCGCCAGCGGCTCCGGGACGAACACCGGGGAGCCGTTTTTT	CASGSGTNTGEPFF
TRBV7-2	.	many	TRBJ1-1	TGTGCCAGCAGTCCCTCCGCTGAAGCTTTCTTT	CASSPSAEAFF
TRBV14	.	.	TRBJ2-7	TGTGCCAGCAGCCAAGTGGAGGGGGTAGCGATCGGAGGTTTCTACGAGCAGTACTTC	CASSQVEGVAIGGFYEQYF
TRBV6-5	.	.	TRBJ1-5	TGTGCCAGCAGGAGGGACCCCAATCAGCCCCAGCATTTT	CASRRDPNQPQHF
TRBV5-1	.	many	TRBJ1-6	TGCGCCAGCAGCTTGGCCGAGGGAGGGGCCAGCAGGGCACCCCTCCACTTT	CASSLAEGGASRAPLHF
TRBV25-1	.	few	TRBJ1-3	TGTGCCAGCAGTGCCAACAGGGCGTCGGGAAACACCATATATTTT	CASSANRASGNTIYF
TRBV12-3/TRBV12-4	.	many	TRBJ1-2	TGTGCCAGCAGTTTTTCAGGGCACTATGGCTACACCTTC	CASSFSGHYGYTF
TRBV5-1	TRBD1	many	TRBJ2-3	TGCGCCAGCAGCATTAGACAGGGGGCGATGGATACGCAGTATTTT	CASSIRQGAMDTQYF
TRBV15	TRBD2	.	TRBJ2-1	TGTGCCACCAGCAGAGATCTCTGGGCTAGCGGGGACCAGAGCTCCTACAATGAGCAGTTCTTC	CATSRDLWASGDQSSYNEQFF
TRBV29-1	.	few	TRBJ1-2	TGCAGCGTTGAAACGGATGGCTACACCTTC	CSVETDGYTF
TRBV6-1	TRBD1	.	TRBJ2-3	TGTGCCAGCAATGCCGGACAGGGTACAGATACGCAGTATTTT	CASNAGQGTDTQYF
TRBV24-1	.	.	TRBJ2-7	TGTGCCACCAGTGATCCCTCAGTCTACGAGCAGTACTTC	CATSDPSVYEQYF
TRBV10-3	TRBD1	few	TRBJ2-7	TGTGCCATCAGAACCGAGACAGGGATCGAGCAGTACTTC	CAIRTETGIEQYF
TRBV2	.	.	TRBJ2-7	TGTGCCAGCAGTGATACTCGACGGGGACTTGCCTGCGAGCAGTACTTC	CASSDTRRGLACEQYF
TRBV7-3	TRBD1	.	TRBJ1-4	TGTGCCAGCAGCTTGTTCGGGACAGGCGAAAAACTGTTTTTT	CASSLFGTGEKLFF
TRBV20-1	TRBD1	.	TRBJ1-6	TGCAGTGCTAGGATTTCAGGGACAGGGGATCTTTCTTCACCCCTCCACTTT	CSARISGTGDLSSPLHF
TRBV9	.	.	TRBJ2-5	TGTGCCAGCAGCGGACAGGATTCCAGGGAGACCCAGTACTTC	CASSGQDSRETQYF